This TCR beta chain stems from a study of control samples from healthy donors and cancer patients. This CDR3 contains 15 residues. Germline assignment: CDR1 MDHEN and CDR2 SYDVKM. The V and J ends lost 4 bases and 4 bases, in that order; junction bases with no gene match: 4. Libraries were prepared by immunoSEQ multiplex PCR; TCRdb keeps only in-frame clonotypes and omits some of them. Seen here are roughly 88,000 clones, approximately 93% observed once, and the top ten hold around 0.92%. The sequence was collected from a woman younger than 45 in good health. Specimen: blood. The chain links TRBV28 to TRBJ2-1; 10 bases map to TRBD2. The CDR3 here is CASSSSGGGYNEQFF. DNA for the CDR3: TGTGCCAGCAGTTCGAGCGGGGGGGGATACAATGAGCAGTTCTTC. Full variable domain (missing parts from reference TRBV28 and TRBJ2-1): DVKVTQSSRYLVKRTGEKVFLECVQDMDHENMFWYRQDPGLGLRLIYFSYDVKMKEKGDIPEGYSVSREKKERFSLILESASTNQTSMYLCASSSSGGGYNEQFFGPGTRLTVL.